The present T cell receptor (beta chain) was sequenced within a study of cytomegalovirus exposure and HLA in healthy donors. Germline V CDR1 and CDR2: MRHNA, SNTAGT. Losses at the gene ends were 6 bases for V and 4 bases for J; bases not matched to a gene: 7. This CDR3 comprises 14 residues. About this clone: Antigen: not known.

Study results and limitations: V- and J-gene trimming in TCR beta was tied to a missense DCLRE1C variant by an analysis performed later. The study dropped some indistinguishable V segments, TRBV6-2 and TRBV6-3 among them. Being productive about 90% or about 30% of the time was typical of most TCR beta V segments in an earlier analysis. Donors belonging to an Asian-associated ancestry cluster reportedly showed fewer N-insertions in productive TCRs than the roughly 680-donor mean, according to what a later analysis found.

The PCR had 60 Vbeta and 13 Jbeta primers. Only in-frame clones appear in the TCRdb table, and some are missing; sequencing was by immunoSEQ multiplex PCR. The profile shows 160,000 or so clones, approximately 79% of them singletons. The chain is built from TRBV6-4 and TRBJ1-1; 8 nucleotides agree with TRBD1. Sequenced material: PBMCs. This clonotype was sampled from a man in his forties in good health and CMV-seronegative. In DNA, the CDR3 is TGTGCCAGCAGAGAAACAGACAGGGGCACTGAAGCTTTCTTT. It codes for CASRETDRGTEAFF.